These 10 T cell receptor beta chains originate from one sample sequenced in a study of cytomegalovirus exposure and HLA in healthy donors. The primer mix had 60 Vbeta and 13 Jbeta primers. Profiled with immunoSEQ multiplex PCR; TCRdb holds only in-frame clones, not every one. Of about 130,000 clones detected, around 73% appear once; the ten largest clones hold approximately 1.6%. Material for sequencing was PBMCs. The receptors were sampled from a female donor in good health and CMV-seronegative.

The gene calls are TRBV4-3 and TRBJ2-7, with TRBD2 matching 11 bases. The germline gives CDR1 LGHNA, CDR2 YSLEER. V was pared by 4 bases and J by 2 bases, with 7 bases of the junction left unmatched. This CDR3 contains 16 residues. CDR3 DNA: TGCGCCAGCAGCCGGGACCTAGCGGGAGGTCCCTACGAGCAGTACTTC. It specifies CASSRDLAGGPYEQYF.

This clone was observed a few times. This chain links TRBV10-1 with TRBJ2-7; D is undetermined. Trimming removed 2 bases at V and 4 bases at J, with 6 bases between. Germline V lookup: CDR1 WNHNN, CDR2 SYGVQD (reference sequence). This CDR3 is 12 amino acids long. Here the CDR3 reads CASSENGYEQYF. DNA for the CDR3: TGCGCCAGCAGTGAGAACGGTTACGAGCAGTACTTC.

The CDR3 sequence: CASSFRGASGRNEQFF. The CDR3 coding sequence is TGTGCCAGCAGTTTCAGGGGGGCTAGCGGGAGGAATGAGCAGTTCTTC. The V call is TRBV28, the J call TRBJ2-1; TRBD2 matches 11 bases. CDR1 and CDR2 from the germline V gene are MDHEN and SYDVKM. CDR3 length: 16 residues. J lost 7 bases, V lost 3 bases, and 8 bases had no gene match.

The chain combines TRBV6-5 with TRBJ1-4; a possible D gene is TRBD1 (6 bases). The V gene lost 3 bases and the J gene lost 5 bases, with 10 bases spanning the gap. There are 14 residues in the CDR3. Germline lookup yields CDR1 MNHEY and CDR2 SVGAGI. The CDR3 loop reads CASSYGQGNEKLFF. In nucleotides, the CDR3 is TGTGCCAGCAGTTATGGCCAGGGGAATGAAAAACTGTTTTTT.

This clone turned up a few times. V and J are TRBV5-1 and TRBJ2-3, with 12 bases matching TRBD2. The germline V gene encodes CDR1 SGHRS and CDR2 YFSETQ. This CDR3 is 16 amino acids long. V shed 4 bases, J shed 2 bases, and the junction held 5 bases outside the gene matches. CDR3 in amino acids: CASSGGTSGLTDTQYF. The CDR3 DNA follows: TGCGCCAGCAGCGGAGGGACTAGCGGGCTCACAGATACGCAGTATTTT.

The chain combines TRBV2 with TRBJ2-2; 7 positions match TRBD2. Looked up from germline, CDR1 is SNHLY and CDR2 is FYNNEI. V lost 4 bases, J lost 4 bases, and 3 bases stayed unmatched. CDR3 size: 14 residues. CDR3 protein: CASSGGGSTGELFF. The CDR3, as DNA: TGTGCCAGCAGTGGGGGGGGGAGCACCGGGGAGCTGTTTTTT.

CDR3 region: CASSLLAGEGGYTF. CDR3 nucleotides: TGTGCCAGCAGCTTGCTTGCAGGGGAGGGTGGCTACACCTTC. The rearrangement uses TRBV5-4 and TRBJ1-2, with D possibly TRBD1 on 6 matching bases. V lost 1 base to trimming and J lost 7 bases, with 14 bases between them. Germline lookup yields CDR1 SGHNT and CDR2 YYREEE (reference sequence). The CDR3 loop spans 14 amino acids.

V and J are TRBV4-1 and TRBJ2-1, with 7 nucleotides matching TRBD2. Germline V gene lookup returns CDR1 MGHRA and CDR2 YSYEKL. The length of the CDR3 is 16 residues. With V trimmed by 3 bases and J by 9 bases, 14 bases remained unmatched. Written as DNA, the CDR3 is TGCGCCAGCAGCCAGGCCACAGTGCGGGAGTTTTCTGAGCAGTTCTTC. Translating it yields CASSQATVREFSEQFF.

This clone was observed once. In DNA, the CDR3 is TGTGCCAGCAGCTCAGGTCCCGGGACTAGCATCTACGAGCAGTACTTC. Its protein product is CASSSGPGTSIYEQYF. The V gene is TRBV7-2, the J gene TRBJ2-7, with 9 positions matching TRBD2. The CDR3 totals 16 residues. Germline loops: CDR1 SGHTA, CDR2 FQGNSA. Trimming removed 4 bases from V and 3 bases from J; junction bases left unmatched: 10.

A single count supports this clone. The rearrangement links TRBV7-9 to TRBJ1-1; no clear D gene. V shed 5 bases and J shed 5 bases, with 9 bases lying between them. CDR3 length: 12 residues. Per the germline V gene, CDR1 is SEHNR and CDR2 is FQNEAQ (reference sequence). The DNA of the CDR3 is TGTGCCAGCAGCATAACAGCTACTGAAGCTTTCTTT. This translates into CASSITATEAFF.